The 13 T cell receptor beta chains reported below all come from one sample, sequenced in a study of blood T cells in healthy people across ages. For the second PCR, which ran for 7 to 11 cycles, a sample-barcoded 5' primer and a J-beta primer mix were used. In TCRdb, the 5' RACE reads were re-called with MiXCR into one record per CDR3 protein. The sample records some 800,000 distinct CDR3 sequences, 20% to 25% being singletons. These data were also reused for a study on T cells of mothers and their children.

The sequencing sample was made of blood. Source of these receptors: a boy between 5 and 17 years old in good health.

The V gene is TRBV4-3, the J gene TRBJ1-2, with 12 bases lining up with TRBD1. The V gene's germline CDR1 is LGHNA and CDR2 YSLEER. This CDR3 has 15 amino acids. V dropped 4 bases and J dropped 4; count of bases not matched to a gene: 4. The CDR3 bases are TGCGCCAGCAGCCCGGGACAGGGGGCTGTCTATGGCTACACCTTC. Amino acid sequence: CASSPGQGAVYGYTF.

The chain joins TRBV29-1 to TRBJ2-5; tentatively, D is TRBD1 (6 bases). This CDR3 contains 13 residues. The germline V gene encodes CDR1 SQVTM and CDR2 ANQGSEA. V lost 5 bases to trimming and J lost 3 bases, with 13 bases between them. In nucleotides, the CDR3 is TGCAGCGTTCCGGGCAGGGGTGAAGAGACCCAGTACTTC. Its translation: CSVPGRGEETQYF.

This clonotype has only a few counts. This rearrangement joins TRBV9 to TRBJ2-1, with 9 positions matching TRBD2. The CDR3 loop spans 15 amino acids. CDR1 SGDLS and CDR2 YYNGEE come from the germline V gene. Trimming at V came to 2 bases and at J to 2 bases, leaving 2 bases not matched to a gene. This chain's CDR3 is CASSVRGGAYNEQFF. CDR3 sequence (DNA): TGTGCCAGCAGCGTCCGCGGGGGGGCCTACAATGAGCAGTTCTTC. The full variable domain, rest sourced from reference TRBV9 and TRBJ2-1, is DSGVTQTPKHLITATGQRVTLRCSPRSGDLSVYWYQQSLDQGLQFLIQYYNGEERAKGNILERFSAQQFPDLHSELNLSSLELGDSALYFCASSVRGGAYNEQFFGPGTRLTVL.

This clonotype has more than one count but fewer than ten. This chain uses TRBV12-3 or TRBV12-4 with TRBJ2-6; TRBD2 agrees at 15 bases. This CDR3 comprises 19 residues. Losses at the gene ends were 6 bases for V and 0 bases for J; bases not matched to a gene: 6. The CDR3 spells CASRGAGLAGGSGANVLTF. The CDR3 DNA is TGTGCCAGCAGAGGAGCGGGACTAGCGGGGGGCTCTGGGGCCAACGTCCTGACTTTC.

CDR3 bases: TGTGCCATCAGTGACCCGGGACTAGCGGGGGGGAATGAGCAGTTCTTC. Protein: CAISDPGLAGGNEQFF. This chain uses TRBV10-3 with TRBJ2-1; the match to TRBD2 covers 16 bases. This CDR3 region has 16 residues. Trimming took 3 bases from V and 7 from J; bases not matched to a gene: 3. The germline V gene has CDR1 ENHRY and CDR2 SYGVKD.

This clonotype was detected only a few times. The V call is TRBV7-2, the J call TRBJ1-2; 7 positions match TRBD1. The CDR3 sequence is 17 residues long. Germline CDR1 and CDR2: SGHTA and FQGNSA. J lost 7 bases, V lost 4 bases, and 18 bases had no gene match. The CDR3 protein is CASSSPDRVNRRGGYTF. DNA for the CDR3: TGTGCCAGCAGCTCCCCCGACAGGGTAAATCGCCGAGGTGGCTACACCTTC.

The CDR3 region has the DNA TGTGCCAGCAGTCCGGACGGTTACTCCTACGAGCAGTACTTC. It codes for CASSPDGYSYEQYF. The chain combines TRBV12-3 or TRBV12-4 with TRBJ2-7; D remains unclear. This CDR3 is 14 amino acids long. Between the trimmed V and J ends, which lost 5 bases and 0 bases, there was a span of 11 bases.

The V and J genes are TRBV4-3 and TRBJ1-3; D unclear. V shed 2 bases and J shed 0 bases, with 11 bases lying between them. The CDR3 contains 16 residues. CDR1 and CDR2 (germline): LGHNA, YSLEER. DNA for the CDR3: TGCGCCAGCAGCCAACTACACTGGAACTCTGGAAACACCATATATTTT. Encoded protein: CASSQLHWNSGNTIYF.

This clonotype was detected only a few times. The rearrangement joins TRBV20-1 to TRBJ2-5; unclear D gene. The CDR3 has 15 amino acids. CDR1 DFQATT and CDR2 SNEGSKA come from the germline V gene (reference sequence). The V and J ends lost 0 bases and 1 base respectively, with 12 bases between them. The CDR3 bases are TGCAGTGCTAGAGATCTACGGGCAGCCCAAGAGACCCAGTACTTC. The encoded protein is CSARDLRAAQETQYF.

The chain links TRBV5-1 to TRBJ1-3; TRBD1 might be the D (6 bases). V shed 6 bases and J shed 4 bases, with 11 bases lying between them. There are 13 residues in the CDR3. Germline CDR1 and CDR2: SGHRS and YFSETQ. CDR3 coding DNA: TGCGCCAGCATGGGGGACACAGGAAACACCATATATTTT. It specifies CASMGDTGNTIYF.

Only a few counts were recorded for this clonotype. The gene calls are TRBV20-1 and TRBJ2-3; 10 bases map to TRBD2. V shed 5 bases, J shed 5 bases, and the junction held 10 bases outside the gene matches. This CDR3 is 15 amino acids long. Germline CDR1 DFQATT, CDR2 SNEGSKA (reference sequence). The CDR3 DNA reads TGCAGTGCTGGGACCCTAGCGGGAGCAGGAGATACGCAGTATTTT. This sequence encodes CSAGTLAGAGDTQYF.

This clonotype was seen more than once but under ten times. This chain joins TRBV4-3 and TRBJ2-1; 7 positions match TRBD1. Matching the DNA end better, TRBJ2-5 makes the J call doubtful. Germline-derived CDR1 and CDR2 are LGHNA and YSLEER. The CDR3 runs 15 residues. CDR3 residues: CASSPWTGAQETQYF. The CDR3 DNA is TGCGCCAGCAGCCCCTGGACAGGAGCCCAGGAGACCCAGTACTTC.

The chain couples TRBV28 to TRBJ1-2; D gene unclear. The germline V gene encodes CDR1 MDHEN and CDR2 SYDVKM. The CDR3 covers 13 residues. Between the trimmed V and J ends, which lost 3 bases and 5 bases, there was a span of 10 bases. The CDR3 nucleotides read TGTGCCAGCAGTTTCACGGACCTATATGGCTACACCTTC. Translating it yields CASSFTDLYGYTF.